A single sample gave rise to the 25 T cell receptor beta chains below, sequenced in a study of blood T cell repertoires in COVID-19 (TCRdb year 2020). To prepare the library, the immunoSEQ multiplex PCR assay was applied. TCRdb's version of the immuneACCESS table is confined to in-frame rearrangements and falls short of the full clone set. An unresolved V gene accounts for under half of the shortfall where checked; the remainder is of unknown origin. Present in this sample are just under 40,000 clones, 65% to 90% of which were seen just once. More than 8% of the sample goes to the ten largest clones. Sequencing was done on a sample of peripheral blood. The receptors come from a human donor in a cohort sampled during active COVID-19.

The chain is built from TRBV5-1 and TRBJ1-1; 7 bases are shared with TRBD1. The CDR3 runs to 14 residues. CDR1 is SGHRS, CDR2 YFSETQ, per germline. J gave up 5 bases and V 4 bases, and 8 bases lay outside the gene matches. The CDR3 region is CASSVTGAMTEAFF. The CDR3 DNA reads as TGCGCCAGCAGCGTAACAGGGGCAATGACTGAAGCTTTCTTT.

The chain combines TRBV9 with TRBJ2-7; TRBD2 matches 7 bases. V was clipped by 4 bases and J by 1 base; unmatched bases: 8. CDR1 is SGDLS and CDR2 is YYNGEE in the germline V gene. This CDR3 is 15 amino acids long. The DNA of the CDR3 is TGTGCCAGCAGCCCCTACCTAGCGGATTCCTACGAGCAGTACTTC. Protein: CASSPYLADSYEQYF.

The chain joins TRBV4-2 to TRBJ2-5; maybe TRBD1 (6 bases). The germline gives CDR1 LGHNA, CDR2 YNFKEQ. The CDR3 is made up of 14 amino acids. V was cut by 2 bases and J by 3 bases, with 10 bases left in between. CDR3 loop: CASSQSQGKETQYF. CDR3 bases: TGTGCCAGCAGCCAAAGCCAGGGGAAAGAGACCCAGTACTTC.

The genes are TRBV9 and TRBJ2-7; the match to TRBD1 covers 8 bases. CDR1 is SGDLS, CDR2 YYNGEE, per germline. The V segment lost 4 bases and the J segment 5 bases; nucleotides outside the gene matches: 8. This CDR3 has 14 residues. As DNA, the CDR3 is TGTGCCAGCAGCCTGGACAGGGATGCGGACGAGCAGTACTTC. Amino acid sequence: CASSLDRDADEQYF.

This clone is a singleton in its sample. CDR3 sequence: CASSDGGVNTEAFF. As DNA, the CDR3 is TGCGCCAGCAGTGATGGTGGAGTGAACACTGAAGCTTTCTTT. V gene TRBV5-1 combines with J gene TRBJ1-1, with D hard to call. Germline V gives CDR1 SGHRS, CDR2 YFSETQ. The V and J ends lost 5 bases and 0 bases respectively, with 11 bases between them. The CDR3 sequence is 14 residues long.

Written as DNA, the CDR3 is TGCGCCAGCAGCGCCGGAATGGACAGGAGTGAAGCTTTCTTT. This codes for CASSAGMDRSEAFF. The J gene is TRBJ1-1, the V gene TRBV5-1, with 7 bases identical to TRBD1. Per germline, CDR1 SGHRS and CDR2 YFSETQ. J was trimmed by 7 bases and V by 4 bases; bases with no gene match: 10. The CDR3 has 14 residues.

This chain connects TRBV15 to TRBJ2-1; D perhaps matches TRBD1 (5 bases). This CDR3 comprises 15 residues. Germline CDR1 reads LNHNV; CDR2 reads YYDKDF (reference sequence). V lost 0 bases to trimming and J lost 4 bases, with 10 bases between them. DNA of the CDR3: TGTGCCACCAGCAGAGATCCCGCAGGGTACAATGAGCAGTTCTTC. It translates to CATSRDPAGYNEQFF.

The chain combines TRBV7-2 with TRBJ2-3; TRBD2 aligns across 7 bases. Germline values: CDR1 SGHTA, CDR2 FQGNSA. Trimming took 1 base from V and 2 from J; bases not matched to a gene: 3. This CDR3 region has 15 residues. In DNA form, the CDR3 reads TGTGCCAGCAGCTTAGGGGCGGGGGTCACAGATACGCAGTATTTT. Translating gives CASSLGAGVTDTQYF.

The rearrangement uses TRBV2 and TRBJ1-1; a weak D match, TRBD1 (5 bases). CDR1 and CDR2 from the germline V gene are SNHLY and FYNNEI. Trimming shortened V by 6 bases and J by 0 bases, and 11 bases separated the two germline ends. The CDR3 runs 14 residues. Here the CDR3 reads CASRRQTMNTEAFF. The CDR3 bases are TGTGCCAGCAGGCGACAGACAATGAACACTGAAGCTTTCTTT.

The chain employs TRBV6-1 and TRBJ2-1; D remains unclear. Germline CDR1 and CDR2: MNHNS and SASEGT. Trimming pared 3 bases from V and 0 bases from J, leaving 9 bases between. This CDR3 has 15 residues. The CDR3 coding sequence is TGTGCCAGCAGTGAGTCTCCGAGCTCCTACAATGAGCAGTTCTTC. This sequence encodes CASSESPSSYNEQFF.

V gene TRBV7-8 combines with J gene TRBJ2-5; TRBD2 might be the D (5 bases). The germline gives CDR1 SGHVS, CDR2 FQNEAQ. The CDR3 consists of 14 residues. V was shortened by 5 bases and J by 2 bases, with 12 bases between the two germline ends. The CDR3 DNA reads as TGTGCCAGCAGCCCCAAGAGGACTCAAGAGACCCAGTACTTC. This gives the protein CASSPKRTQETQYF. The variable domain in full, with the rest retrieved from reference TRBV7-8 and TRBJ2-5, is GAGVSQSPRYKVAKRGQDVALRCDPISGHVSLFWYQQALGQGPEFLTYFQNEAQLDKSGLPSDRFFAERPEGSVSTLKIQRTQQEDSAVYLCASSPKRTQETQYFGPGTRLLVL.

The V call is TRBV7-2, the J call TRBJ2-3; perhaps TRBD1 as D (6 bases). The V end lost 5 bases, the J end lost 0 bases, and 24 bases lay between the germline ends. The CDR3 runs 19 residues. Per the germline V gene, CDR1 is SGHTA and CDR2 is FQGNSA. The DNA of the CDR3 is TGTGCCAGCAGCCCCCGGGGACATCAAGGAAAAGATAGCACAGATACGCAGTATTTT. This sequence encodes CASSPRGHQGKDSTDTQYF.

This chain links TRBV18 with TRBJ2-7, with 10 bases matching TRBD1. This CDR3 contains 15 residues. V lost 4 bases to trimming and J lost 3 bases; unmatched junction nucleotides: 6. CDR1 KGHSH and CDR2 LQKENI come from the germline V gene. The CDR3 sequence is CASSQGQGIIYEQYF. CDR3 sequence (DNA): TGTGCCAGCTCACAGGGACAGGGGATAATCTACGAGCAGTACTTC.

The CDR3 reads CAWSQPGQGQPQHF. In DNA, the CDR3 is TGTGCCTGGAGCCAGCCGGGACAGGGCCAGCCCCAGCATTTT. The V call is TRBV30, the J call TRBJ1-5; 9 nucleotides align to TRBD1. This CDR3 is 14 amino acids long. Germline CDR1 and CDR2: GTSNPN and SVGIG (reference sequence). Trimming cost V 3 bases and J 7 bases; bases outside gene matches: 7.

The genes are TRBV7-2 and TRBJ1-1, with TRBD1 as a possible D gene (6 bases). Germline values: CDR1 SGHTA, CDR2 FQGNSA. The ends were cut back, 4 bases at V and 3 bases at J, with 15 bases in the middle. The CDR3 is made up of 15 amino acids. CDR3: CASSYVGRGYTEAFF. The CDR3 bases are TGTGCCAGCAGCTATGTAGGCAGGGGTTACACTGAAGCTTTCTTT.

V is TRBV29-1 and J is TRBJ2-5, with a possible D match to TRBD1 (5 bases). Germline CDR1 reads SQVTM; CDR2 reads ANQGSEA. V was clipped by 3 bases and J by 4 bases, with 9 bases between them. CDR3 size: 12 residues. Here the CDR3 DNA reads TGCAGCGTTGACCAGGGTTCAGAGACCCAGTACTTC. Encoded protein: CSVDQGSETQYF.

The chain joins TRBV27 to TRBJ1-1; D call uncertain. CDR3 length equals 13 residues. Germline lookup yields CDR1 MNHEY and CDR2 SMNVEV (reference sequence). V lost 0 bases to trimming and J lost 3 bases, with 5 bases between them. CDR3 DNA: TGTGCCAGCAGTTTATCCTTGTACACTGAAGCTTTCTTT. Its protein product is CASSLSLYTEAFF.

The rearrangement uses TRBV19 and TRBJ1-4, with D maybe TRBD1 (6 bases). The CDR3 loop spans 14 amino acids. The germline gives CDR1 LNHDA, CDR2 SQIVND (reference sequence). V was trimmed by 1 base and J by 7 bases, leaving 10 bases between them. The CDR3 DNA is TGTGCCAGTAGTATAGGACAGGTTGGTGAAAAACTGTTTTTT. This gives the protein CASSIGQVGEKLFF.

This chain links TRBV30 with TRBJ2-7; D not resolved. This CDR3 has 12 amino acids. CDR1 is GTSNPN and CDR2 is SVGIG in the germline V gene (reference sequence). V was pared by 2 bases and J by 0 bases, with 5 bases between. CDR3 in DNA: TGTGCCTGGAGTTACTCCTCCTACGAGCAGTACTTC. Its translation: CAWSYSSYEQYF.

The rearrangement links TRBV18 to TRBJ2-2; D perhaps matches TRBD1 (6 bases). CDR3 length: 15 amino acids. Looked up from germline, CDR1 is KGHSH and CDR2 is LQKENI. V shed 6 bases and J shed 1 base, with 12 bases lying between them. The CDR3 bases are TGTGCCAGCTCCACCGGGACACTGAACACCGGGGAGCTGTTTTTT. Protein product: CASSTGTLNTGELFF.

V gene TRBV5-3 combines with J gene TRBJ2-4; 10 nucleotides agree with TRBD2. TRBV5-3 carries the ORF label, with uncertain function. Trimming at V came to 1 base and at J to 0 bases, leaving 10 bases not matched to a gene. The CDR3 is 19 amino acids. CDR3 protein: CARSLSKREGQLAKNIQYF. The CDR3 DNA sequence: TGTGCCAGAAGCTTGTCGAAGCGGGAGGGGCAACTAGCCAAAAACATTCAGTACTTC.

Here the CDR3 DNA reads TGTGCCAGCAGCCCCCTGAGCGGGGGGGAGACCGGGGAGCTGTTTTTT. It specifies CASSPLSGGETGELFF. V is TRBV9 and J is TRBJ2-2; 10 nucleotides agree with TRBD2. Germline CDR1 and CDR2: SGDLS and YYNGEE. The V and J ends lost 4 bases and 5 bases, in that order; junction bases with no gene match: 8. This CDR3 is built from 16 residues.

The chain employs TRBV3-1 (or the pseudogene TRBV3-2) and TRBJ1-4; D not resolved. Germline V lookup: CDR1 LGHDT, CDR2 YNNKEL (reference sequence). The CDR3 loop spans 14 amino acids. Trimming cost V 3 bases and J 5 bases, with 10 bases left between them. The CDR3: CASSQGSGNEKLFF. Written as DNA, the CDR3 is TGTGCCAGCAGCCAGGGAAGCGGAAATGAAAAACTGTTTTTT.

In this sample, this clone turned up once. The V call is TRBV27, the J call TRBJ1-2; 11 bases map to TRBD1. V shed 4 bases and J 4 bases; nucleotides not matched to a gene: 5. The CDR3 is 15 amino acids. CDR1 is MNHEY and CDR2 is SMNVEV in the germline V gene (reference sequence). In DNA form, the CDR3 reads TGTGCCAGCAGTTCCGGGACAGGGGGACTCTATGGCTACACCTTC. This sequence encodes CASSSGTGGLYGYTF.

The chain is built from TRBV5-4 and TRBJ1-6, with 10 nucleotides matching TRBD1. CDR1 is SGHNT, CDR2 YYREEE, per germline (reference sequence). Trimming cost V 4 bases and J 7 bases; bases outside gene matches: 5. The CDR3 is made up of 15 amino acids. For the CDR3, the DNA is TGTGCCAGCAGCCGGGACAGGGGTGCAAATTCACCCCTCCACTTT. This encodes CASSRDRGANSPLHF.